Listed below are T cell receptor beta chains from one sample, sequenced in a study of blood T cell repertoires in COVID-19. Method: immunoSEQ multiplex PCR; TCRdb's copy keeps in-frame clones and lacks some. The sample consists of roughly 220,000 clones, around four fifths of them appearing once. The sample taken for sequencing was peripheral blood. The receptors were gathered from a man aged 30 to 45 with active or convalescent COVID-19. CDR3s include the opening cysteine and the closing phenylalanine or tryptophan. The D gene is left open where the match is weak. Size values are once, few and many counts, or a class for expanded clones, and some rows have none.

>.|TRBJ1-2|.|TRBV7-3
TGTGCCAGCAGCTTAAAGGGGGACGGCTATGGCTACACCTTC
CASSLKGDGYGYTF
>.|TRBJ2-3|TRBD1|TRBV18
TGTGCCAGCTCACACACTTCCGGGACAGGGGGTACAGATACGCAGTATTTT
CASSHTSGTGGTDTQYF
>.|TRBJ2-2|.|TRBV7-9
TGTGCCAGCAGCCTCGACAGCCCGAACACCGGGGAGCTGTTTTTT
CASSLDSPNTGELFF
>once|TRBJ2-7|.|TRBV6-1
TGTGCCAGCAGTGAAAAGCGGTATGAACTTTACGAGCAGTACTTC
CASSEKRYELYEQYF
>few|TRBJ2-7|.|TRBV11-2
TGTGCCAGCAGCTTATGGATGGAACAGTACGAGCAGTACTTC
CASSLWMEQYEQYF
>.|TRBJ1-1|TRBD1|TRBV12-5
TGTGCTAGTGGTTTGACCAAAACCGGGACAGGGGGCCGGAACACTGAAGCTTTCTTT
CASGLTKTGTGGRNTEAFF
>.|TRBJ2-1|TRBD2|TRBV4-2
TGTGCCAGCAGCCAAGACGTGACTAGCGGGGGCCAGTGGAATGAGCAGTTCTTC
CASSQDVTSGGQWNEQFF
>.|TRBJ2-7|.|TRBV4-3
TGCGCCAGCAGCCAGGGGCTTGGCGGGGGCCCATACGAGCAGTACTTC
CASSQGLGGGPYEQYF
>.|TRBJ2-7|TRBD2|TRBV10-3
TGTGCCATCAGTGAGTCGACTAGCTCCAGCTACGAGCAGTACTTC
CAISESTSSSYEQYF
>.|TRBJ1-5|.|TRBV28
TGTGCCAGCAGTCTGCCAGGGCTACCTAATCAGCCCCAGCATTTT
CASSLPGLPNQPQHF
>.|TRBJ2-7|TRBD2|TRBV18
TGTGCCAGCTCACCATTGGGCGGGAGGGCCATATCGCCGGGTTACGAGCAGTACTTC
CASSPLGGRAISPGYEQYF
>once|TRBJ1-5|.|TRBV6-5
TGTGCCACCCGGGCGGGAAGGAGTCAGCCCCAGCATTTT
CATRAGRSQPQHF
>.|TRBJ2-2|TRBD2|TRBV10-2
TGCGCCAGCAGGACTAGCCGGGTCGGGGAGCTGTTTTTT
CASRTSRVGELFF
>.|TRBJ1-4|.|TRBV28
TGTGCCAGCCTCGGAAGAGGGGGAAAACTGTTTTTT
CASLGRGGKLFF
>.|TRBJ2-3|.|TRBV2
TGTGCCAGCAGTGGGGAGACTACCACGCAGTATTTT
CASSGETTTQYF
>.|TRBJ2-7|TRBD2|TRBV5-4
TGTGCCAGCAGCTGGACCTCGGGGGGGGCCTACGAGCAGTACTTC
CASSWTSGGAYEQYF
>.|TRBJ1-6|TRBD1|TRBV28
TGTGCCAGCGAATCCCCCAGACAGGGAGGTTCACCCCTCCACTTT
CASESPRQGGSPLHF
>few|TRBJ1-3|.|TRBV5-1
TGCGCCAGCAGCTTCTCAGATTCAGCTGGAAACACCATATATTTT
CASSFSDSAGNTIYF
>.|TRBJ1-1|TRBD1|TRBV5-4
TGTGCCAGCAGCTTGCGCCAAAAGGGACAGCTGAACACTGAAGCTTTCTTT
CASSLRQKGQLNTEAFF
>.|TRBJ2-2|.|TRBV7-8
TGTGCCAGCAGCTTAGCCCTACCTGTCCGGGAGCTGTTTTTT
CASSLALPVRELFF
>.|TRBJ2-2|TRBD2|TRBV28
TGTGCCAGCAGTTTTGTCGCGGGGGGCAACACCGGGGAGCTGTTTTTT
CASSFVAGGNTGELFF
>.|TRBJ1-3|.|TRBV28
TGTGCCAGCAGTTTTCGGGGGGGCGCTGGAAACACCATATATTTT
CASSFRGGAGNTIYF
>.|TRBJ2-3|.|TRBV29-1
TGCAGCGTTGAGCGGGGCACAGATACGCAGTATTTT
CSVERGTDTQYF
>.|TRBJ1-3|.|TRBV7-9
TGTGCCAGCAGCTTAGGATCCGGACAGCTCTCTGGAAACACCATATATTTT
CASSLGSGQLSGNTIYF
>.|TRBJ2-1|TRBD2|TRBV30
TGTGCCTGGAGTCAGACTAGCGGGAGGTTGGAGCAGTTCTTC
CAWSQTSGRLEQFF
>.|TRBJ2-6|.|TRBV19
TGTGCCAGTAGTCACAGGGTCTTAACTGGGGCCAACGTCCTGACTTTC
CASSHRVLTGANVLTF
>.|TRBJ1-1|.|TRBV19
TGTGCCAGTAGTATCCGTCTCCAGGGGTTCGACACTGAAGCTTTCTTT
CASSIRLQGFDTEAFF
>.|TRBJ1-2|TRBD1|TRBV30
TGTGCCTGGAAAGGTCAGGGGGTCTATGGCTACACCTTC
CAWKGQGVYGYTF
>.|TRBJ1-2|.|TRBV3-1/TRBV3-2
TGTGCCAGCAGCCAAGGGATGGGAGCAAGCTATGGCTACACCTTC
CASSQGMGASYGYTF
>.|TRBJ1-6|TRBD1|TRBV7-2
TGTGCCAGCAGGCAAGCAGGGGGCATGGGTTCACCCCTCCACTTT
CASRQAGGMGSPLHF
>.|TRBJ2-5|.|TRBV7-2
TGTGCCAGCAGCCCCTGGACTGGACAAGAGACCCAGTACTTC
CASSPWTGQETQYF
>once|TRBJ1-6|.|TRBV6-5
TGTGCCAGCAGTAACCTCAGGTTTCTGGCCCTCCACTTT
CASSNLRFLALHF
>.|TRBJ2-1|TRBD1|TRBV5-4
TGTGCCAGCAGCAGGGGGGGACAGGGTTTGGGCAATGAGCAGTTCTTC
CASSRGGQGLGNEQFF
>.|TRBJ1-4|TRBD1|TRBV30
TGTGCCTGGGGAACAGGGGAGGTGTTTTTT
CAWGTGEVFF